This T cell receptor beta chain was captured by sequencing in a study of blood T cells in healthy people across ages (dated by TCRdb to between 2014 and 2016). In the study overall: In model experiments, template switching captured roughly one uniquely barcoded TCR beta cDNA molecule for every two T cells. Age-related changes in TCR beta repertoire diversity were measured in the study by deep sequencing normalized with unique cDNA molecular identifiers. The donors were divided into four age groups: young (average roughly 15 years), middle-aged (roughly 40), aged (about 62) and long-lived (82). Two additional independent replicas of 1 million unique cDNA reads from the same blood draw were analyzed for two donors (one aged 18 to 29 and one aged 80 or older). What the work shows at the level of the full study, not this receptor alone: Estimates of total diversity based on one million sequenced T cells were regarded as lower bounds and as underestimates. Compared with the aged group, the long-lived group had more naive CD4+ T cells, fewer expanded clones and increased TCR diversity, a pattern suggesting age selection. As age increased, observed TCR beta diversity per million T cells dropped in a roughly linear way, and a significant reduction was already evident by age about 36. There was a strong correlation between observed TCR beta diversity and the percentage of naive T cells measured by flow cytometry. Since profiling was done on bulk unsorted PBMCs, naive and antigen-experienced compartments could not be conclusively compared. Because the CMV infection status of the donors was unknown, age-related changes in expanded clonotypes may potentially have been confounded.

Reading from cysteine to phenylalanine, the CDR3 counts 16 amino acids. Only the CDR3 portion is preserved as DNA: 48 bases, with reading frame beginning at the first base. CDR1 and CDR2 (SGHRS, YFSETQ) derive from the germline V gene. V ends up 2 bases short and J 5 bases short, with an unmatched junction base count of 10. The library was built by means of 5' RACE. The sequencer was an Illumina HiSeq 2500. A second PCR of roughly 6 to 11 cycles was run with a J-beta primer mix and a sample-barcoded 5' primer. A unique molecular identifier was introduced onto each TCR beta cDNA molecule by a template-switch 5' adaptor carrying 12 random nucleotides. At least 2.5 million CDR3-containing paired-end reads were obtained from each sample. The Mint cDNA synthesis kit, primed by a TRBC-specific oligonucleotide, was used to synthesize first-strand cDNA from all RNA. All cDNA was treated with uracil-DNA glycosylase and then went through a first 18-cycle PCR with the universal primers M1SS and BC2_uni_R. The authors' pipeline ran thus. Each sample was normalized by randomly selecting 1 million high-quality reads, each carrying a distinct molecular identifier. Instead of being binned into consensus sequences, reads that shared molecular identifiers were thrown out. MiTCR, set to a Q25 quality threshold and the strictest error-elimination algorithm, was used for CDR3 identification, clonotype clustering and error correction. Lower-bound total TCR beta diversity was estimated with a nonparametric unseen species model using Euler transformation. TCRdb reworked the public reads: Q25 trimming with fastp, MiXCR clone assembly, productive beta chains retained. Rows are unified per CDR3 protein, each entry keeping the most common DNA and genes. The V and J calls reflect TCRdb's pipeline rather than the authors' work. For this sample there are approximately 960,000 distinct CDR3 sequences; 25% to 35% appear just once. The ten largest clones add up to about a tenth of the sample.

Systemically healthy Caucasian individuals from Russia, approximately 39 in total and aged about 6 to 95 years, were included as donors. Each donor gave 8 to 10 milliliters of peripheral blood, collected into EDTA-treated Vacutainer tubes. Ficoll-Paque density-gradient centrifugation was used to isolate PBMCs, with at least 7 million obtained per sample. Trizol reagent was used to extract total RNA from the PBMCs, yielding at least 6 micrograms per sample. For every donor, flow cytometry on a PBMC aliquot measured the percentage of naive CD45RAhigh/CD27high T cells. Note on this clonotype: It lacks a known antigen. Base qualities were left out, and no much larger clone turns up one base away.

Separately, the same data were catalogued under a study of T cells of mothers and their children. The second study's paper adds: Nine systemically healthy Caucasian individuals served as donors, namely three mothers together with their six children. cDNA synthesis consumed the entire amount of extracted RNA, loaded at about 1.5 ug RNA in each 15 ul reaction. In the second PCR, sample barcodes and 2-4 random nucleotides were introduced via the M1S primer. More than 8 million TCR beta CDR3 reads were obtained from each mother, and some 3.3 million reads were obtained from each child. Thymic selection shapes the output of TCR recombination in a similar way in related and unrelated pairs, and inherited differences have a minor effect. Normalized repertoire overlap in related mother-child pairs was always slightly higher than in unrelated mother-child pairs, but the difference was never significant. Persistent microchimeric T cell clones were not detected, at a sensitivity of about 100 clones per million clonotypes. Deep NGS was used in the study to compare the TCR beta repertoires of mothers and children and to look for features that separate related mother-child pairs from unrelated individuals. The mean age was 40 +/- 4 years for the mothers and around 11 +/- 4 years for the children. Libraries were sequenced on Illumina HiSeq 2000 with 100+100 nt paired-end reads after adapter ligation with NEBNext reagents. To prevent cross-contamination, the mother and child libraries were prepared one month apart and sequenced in separate runs. Between roughly 450,000 and 2,200,000 distinct TCR beta clonotypes were identified per donor. Naive TCR beta clonotypes were estimated from low-frequency clonotypes matched to each donor's FACS-determined naive share, without sorting.

This TCR was sampled from a woman aged 40 to 50 in good health. Sequencing was carried out using blood. The V and J segments used are TRBV5-1 and TRBJ2-3; TRBD1 fits 8 bases in the junction. The DNA sequence is TGCGCCAGCAGCTTTACGACAGGGGCAGTAAAAGATACGCAGTATTTT. The resulting protein is CASSFTTGAVKDTQYF.